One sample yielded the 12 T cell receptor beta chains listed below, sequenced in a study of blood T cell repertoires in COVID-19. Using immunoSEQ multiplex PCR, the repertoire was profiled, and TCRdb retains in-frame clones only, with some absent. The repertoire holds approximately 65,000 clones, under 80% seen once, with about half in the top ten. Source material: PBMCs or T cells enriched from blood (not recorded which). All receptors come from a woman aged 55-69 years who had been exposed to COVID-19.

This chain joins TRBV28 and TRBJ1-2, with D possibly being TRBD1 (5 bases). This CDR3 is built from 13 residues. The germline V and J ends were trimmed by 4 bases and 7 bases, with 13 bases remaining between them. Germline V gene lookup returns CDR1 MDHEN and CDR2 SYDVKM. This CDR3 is CASSSRQISGYTF. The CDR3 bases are TGTGCCAGCAGTTCGCGACAGATTTCTGGCTACACCTTC.

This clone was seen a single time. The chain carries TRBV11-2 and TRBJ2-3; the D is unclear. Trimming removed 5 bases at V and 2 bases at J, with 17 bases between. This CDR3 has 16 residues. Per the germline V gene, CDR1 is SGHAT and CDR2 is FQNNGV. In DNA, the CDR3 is TGTGCCAGCAGCCCCCTTGCCCGGCGGTCCACAGATACGCAGTATTTT. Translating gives CASSPLARRSTDTQYF. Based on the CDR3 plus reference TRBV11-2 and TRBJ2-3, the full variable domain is EAGVAQSPRYKIIEKRQSVAFWCNPISGHATLYWYQQILGQGPKLLIQFQNNGVVDDSQLPKDRFSAERLKGVDSTLKIQPAKLEDSAVYLCASSPLARRSTDTQYFGPGTRLTVL.

The CDR3 DNA reads TGTGCCAGCAGCTTGGCCCAGGGGGCCATAAACACCGGGGAGCTGTTTTTT. Its protein product is CASSLAQGAINTGELFF. The J gene is TRBJ2-2, the V gene TRBV7-7, with TRBD1 matching over 8 bases. V lost 3 bases and J lost 2; bases outside the gene matches: 8. The CDR3 extends over 17 amino acids. CDR1 and CDR2 from the germline V gene are SSHAT and FNYEAQ (reference sequence).

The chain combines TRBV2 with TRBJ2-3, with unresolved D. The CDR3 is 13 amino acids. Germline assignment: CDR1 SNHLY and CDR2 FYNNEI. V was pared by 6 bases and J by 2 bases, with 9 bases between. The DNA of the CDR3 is TGTGCCAGCAGCGGGTCCTTCACAGATACGCAGTATTTT. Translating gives CASSGSFTDTQYF.

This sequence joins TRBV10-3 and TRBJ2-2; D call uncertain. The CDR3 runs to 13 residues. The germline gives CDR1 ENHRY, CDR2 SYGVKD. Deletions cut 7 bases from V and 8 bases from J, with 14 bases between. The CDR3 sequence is CAITQRPGGELFF. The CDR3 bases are TGTGCCATCACGCAGAGACCCGGGGGGGAGCTGTTTTTT.

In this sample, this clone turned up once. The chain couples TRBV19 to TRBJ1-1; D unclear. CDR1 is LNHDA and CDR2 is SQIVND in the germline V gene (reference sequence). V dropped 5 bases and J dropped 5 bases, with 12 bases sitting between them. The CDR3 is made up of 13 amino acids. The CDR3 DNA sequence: TGTGCCAGTAGTCAAACCCGCGGAACTGAAGCTTTCTTT. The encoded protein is CASSQTRGTEAFF.

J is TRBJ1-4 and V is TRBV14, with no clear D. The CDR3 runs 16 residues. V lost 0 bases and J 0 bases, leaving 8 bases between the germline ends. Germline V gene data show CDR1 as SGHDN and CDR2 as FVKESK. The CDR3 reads CASSQDPPATNEKLFF. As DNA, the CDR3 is TGTGCCAGCAGCCAAGACCCGCCAGCAACTAATGAAAAACTGTTTTTT.

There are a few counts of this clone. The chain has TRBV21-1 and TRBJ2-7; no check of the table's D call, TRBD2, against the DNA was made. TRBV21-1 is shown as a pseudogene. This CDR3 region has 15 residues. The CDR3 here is CASSAGPRSSYEQYF. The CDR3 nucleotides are TGTGCCAGCAGCGCGGGACCGAGGAGCTCCTACGAGCAGTACTTC.

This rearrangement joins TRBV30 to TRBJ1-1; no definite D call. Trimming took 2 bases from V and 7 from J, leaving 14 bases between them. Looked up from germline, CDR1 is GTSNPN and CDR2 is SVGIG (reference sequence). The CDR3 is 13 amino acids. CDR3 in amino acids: CAWSPLGVGEAFF. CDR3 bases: TGTGCCTGGAGTCCCCTGGGAGTCGGTGAAGCTTTCTTT.

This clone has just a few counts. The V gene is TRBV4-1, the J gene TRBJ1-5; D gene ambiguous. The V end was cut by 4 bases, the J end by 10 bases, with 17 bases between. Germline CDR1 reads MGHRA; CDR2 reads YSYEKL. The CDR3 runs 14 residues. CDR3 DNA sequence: TGCGCCAGCAGCCCAGGAACCGAACCCGGACCCCAGCATTTT. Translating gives CASSPGTEPGPQHF.

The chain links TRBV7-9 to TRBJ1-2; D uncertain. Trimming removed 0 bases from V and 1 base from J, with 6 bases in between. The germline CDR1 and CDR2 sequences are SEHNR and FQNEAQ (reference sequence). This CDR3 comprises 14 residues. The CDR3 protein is CASSLAGSNYGYTF. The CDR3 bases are TGTGCCAGCAGCTTAGCAGGGAGTAACTATGGCTACACCTTC. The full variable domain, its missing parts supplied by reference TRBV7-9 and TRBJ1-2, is DTGVSQNPRHKITKRGQNVTFRCDPISEHNRLYWYRQTLGQGPEFLTYFQNEAQLEKSRLLSDRFSAERPKGSFSTLEIQRTEQGDSAMYLCASSLAGSNYGYTFGSGTRLTVV.

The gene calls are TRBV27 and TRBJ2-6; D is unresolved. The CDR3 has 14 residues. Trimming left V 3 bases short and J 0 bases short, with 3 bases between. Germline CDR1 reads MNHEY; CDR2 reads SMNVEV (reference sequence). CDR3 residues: CASSFSSGANVLTF. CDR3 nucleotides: TGTGCCAGCAGTTTCTCCTCTGGGGCCAACGTCCTGACTTTC.